These 19 T cell receptor beta chains originate from one sample sequenced in a study of cytomegalovirus exposure and HLA in healthy donors. It was with 60 Vbeta and 13 Jbeta primers that the PCR ran. Method: immunoSEQ multiplex PCR; TCRdb's copy keeps in-frame clones and lacks some. This sample has fewer than 110,000 clones, with around 78% found just once. The source material was PBMCs. These receptors originate from a man in his thirties or forties in good health and CMV-seronegative.

The chain has TRBV28 and TRBJ1-1; TRBD1 matches 9 bases. The CDR3 has 20 amino acids. Looked up from germline, CDR1 is MDHEN and CDR2 is SYDVKM. The J segment lost 2 bases and the V segment lost 6 bases, leaving 22 bases of the junction unmatched. In nucleotides, the CDR3 is TGTGCCAGCAGCAGGTGGACCGGGACAGGGACCCAAGGAGGCAACACTGAAGCTTTCTTT. Translated, it gives CASSRWTGTGTQGGNTEAFF.

This clone was detected once. V usage is TRBV7-9 and J usage is TRBJ1-1; weak D call: TRBD1 (6 bases). The CDR3 runs to 15 residues. Germline-derived CDR1 and CDR2 are SEHNR and FQNEAQ (reference sequence). Trimming left V 1 base short and J 5 bases short, with 14 bases between. This chain's CDR3 is CASSLGGPQGTEAFF. For the CDR3, the DNA is TGTGCCAGCAGCTTAGGGGGGCCCCAGGGGACTGAAGCTTTCTTT.

The rearrangement joins TRBV9 to TRBJ2-7; 7 bases fit TRBD1. The CDR3 contains 14 residues. Trimming took 4 bases from V and 3 from J; bases not matched to a gene: 7. Germline V gene sequence: CDR1 SGDLS, CDR2 YYNGEE. CDR3 amino acids: CASSSRQGFYEQYF. The DNA of the CDR3 is TGTGCCAGCAGCTCCAGACAGGGTTTCTACGAGCAGTACTTC.

The chain couples TRBV25-1 to TRBJ2-3; a possible D gene is TRBD1 (6 bases). V lost 7 bases, J lost 4 bases, and 15 bases lay in between. Germline assignment: CDR1 MGHDK and CDR2 SYGVNS. The CDR3 runs to 14 residues. CDR3 amino acids: CASTEQGRADTQYF. The CDR3 DNA sequence: TGTGCCAGCACCGAACAGGGTCGGGCAGATACGCAGTATTTT.

In the case of this clone: This sample also contains other DNA sequences that code for the same CDR3. J is TRBJ2-7 and V is TRBV30; 8 nucleotides agree with TRBD2. Germline assignment: CDR1 GTSNPN and CDR2 SVGIG (reference sequence). V shed 0 bases, J shed 2 bases, and the junction held 0 bases outside the gene matches. The CDR3 extends over 13 amino acids. The CDR3 reads CAWSVAGAYEQYF. The CDR3 DNA reads as TGTGCCTGGAGTGTAGCGGGAGCCTACGAGCAGTACTTC. The full variable domain, completed using reference TRBV30 and TRBJ2-7, is SQTIHQWPATLVQPVGSPLSLECTVEGTSNPNLYWYRQAAGRGLQLLFYSVGIGQISSEVPQNLSASRPQDRQFILSSKKLLLSDSGFYLCAWSVAGAYEQYFGPGTRLTVT.

The rearrangement links TRBV18 to TRBJ1-2; TRBD1 matches 7 bases. The CDR3 length is 15 residues. Trimming removed 3 bases from V and 7 bases from J; junction bases left unmatched: 11. Germline V CDR1 and CDR2: KGHSH, LQKENI. CDR3 sequence (DNA): TGTGCCAGCTCACCGGACGCGACAGGGCGAAGTGGCTACACCTTC. It is translated as CASSPDATGRSGYTF.

This clone was picked up a small number of times. J is TRBJ2-7 and V is TRBV28; 7 bases map to TRBD2. V dropped 6 bases and J dropped 3; count of bases not matched to a gene: 8. The V gene's germline CDR1 is MDHEN and CDR2 SYDVKM. CDR3 length equals 14 residues. CDR3 residues: CASSSSGWYYEQYF. Written as DNA, the CDR3 is TGTGCCAGCAGCTCTAGCGGCTGGTACTACGAGCAGTACTTC.

This chain joins TRBV5-1 and TRBJ2-3; TRBD1 matches 9 bases. Trimming cost V 4 bases and J 2 bases; bases outside gene matches: 5. Germline V CDR1 and CDR2: SGHRS, YFSETQ. This CDR3 is built from 15 residues. The CDR3: CASSAGQGTTDTQYF. The DNA for the CDR3 is TGCGCCAGCAGCGCAGGACAGGGGACCACAGATACGCAGTATTTT.

This sequence joins TRBV2 and TRBJ2-5; D is undetermined. Trimming removed 8 bases from V and 2 bases from J, with 6 bases in between. Germline V lookup: CDR1 SNHLY, CDR2 FYNNEI. The CDR3 has 11 amino acids. The CDR3 DNA sequence: TGTGCCAGCTGTCCTCAAGAGACCCAGTACTTC. This codes for CASCPQETQYF. Filled out from reference TRBV2 and TRBJ2-5, the complete variable domain reads EPEVTQTPSHQVTQMGQEVILRCVPISNHLYFYWYRQILGQKVEFLVSFYNNEISEKSEIFDDQFSVERPDGSNFTLKIRSTKLEDSAMYFCASCPQETQYFGPGTRLLVL.

The chain recombines TRBV7-9 with TRBJ2-5, with D maybe TRBD2 (6 bases). The CDR3 has 12 amino acids. Trimming stripped 4 bases from V and 5 bases from J, with 8 bases between. From germline, CDR1 is SEHNR and CDR2 FQNEAQ (reference sequence). CDR3 amino acids: CASSSGEETQYF. In DNA, the CDR3 is TGTGCCAGCAGCTCGGGAGAGGAGACCCAGTACTTC.

This chain connects TRBV15 to TRBJ2-7; 7 bases align to TRBD1. The CDR3 loop spans 16 amino acids. V was pared by 1 base and J by 5 bases, with 11 bases of the junction left unmatched. Per germline, CDR1 LNHNV and CDR2 YYDKDF (reference sequence). This chain's CDR3 is CATSRVVGRGFDEQYF. CDR3 nucleotide sequence: TGTGCCACCAGCAGAGTTGTGGGCAGGGGGTTCGACGAGCAGTACTTC.

The chain links TRBV19 to TRBJ2-5, with a weak D call TRBD2 (6 bases). In germline, CDR1 is LNHDA, CDR2 SQIVND (reference sequence). The CDR3 loop spans 16 amino acids. Trimming pared 5 bases from V and 3 bases from J, leaving 19 bases between. As DNA, the CDR3 is TGTGCCAGTAGTCCCGGGGCGAGACTAGTCAAAGAGACCCAGTACTTC. This codes for CASSPGARLVKETQYF.

This chain joins TRBV13 and TRBJ2-2, with D uncertain. CDR3 size: 16 residues. Germline CDR1 is PRHDT and CDR2 is FYEKMQ (reference sequence). V lost 0 bases and J 1 base, leaving 9 bases between the germline ends. The CDR3 reads CASSLGWQKNTGELFF. In nucleotides, the CDR3 is TGTGCCAGCAGCTTAGGATGGCAGAAGAACACCGGGGAGCTGTTTTTT.

The V gene is TRBV6-5, the J gene TRBJ2-1, with D maybe TRBD2 (6 bases). Germline lookup yields CDR1 MNHEY and CDR2 SVGAGI. CDR3 length equals 16 residues. V was clipped by 4 bases and J by 8 bases, with 21 bases between them. As DNA, the CDR3 is TGTGCCAGCAGTTCCTCCGGGTTCCGCGGGGAGTATGAGCAGTTCTTC. Residues: CASSSSGFRGEYEQFF.

This clone showed up just a few times. J is TRBJ2-7 and V is TRBV11-1; 8 positions match TRBD1. The CDR3 extends over 17 amino acids. V trimming: 4 bases; J trimming: 4 bases; junction bases outside the gene matches: 15. The germline gives CDR1 SGHAT, CDR2 FQDESV (reference sequence). The CDR3 DNA reads TGTGCCAGCAGCTCGGGAACCCAGGGGGCTCCCTTTTACGAGCAGTACTTC. Translation: CASSSGTQGAPFYEQYF.

This clone was seen only a few times. The V gene is TRBV5-1, the J gene TRBJ2-1, with 13 bases matching TRBD2. With V trimmed by 6 bases and J by 10 bases, 7 bases remained unmatched. Germline V CDR1 and CDR2: SGHRS, YFSETQ. CDR3 length: 14 amino acids. The CDR3 protein is CASKLAGGLGEQFF. CDR3 bases: TGCGCCAGCAAACTAGCGGGAGGGTTGGGGGAGCAGTTCTTC.

The chain recombines TRBV28 with TRBJ2-7; D might be TRBD2 (5 bases). CDR3 length: 14 residues. CDR1 and CDR2 (germline): MDHEN, SYDVKM. Trimming removed 6 bases from V and 3 bases from J, with 15 bases in between. CDR3 in amino acids: CASRGPPRDYEQYF. The CDR3 bases are TGTGCCAGCAGGGGTCCCCCGAGGGACTACGAGCAGTACTTC. The whole variable domain, filled in from reference TRBV28 and TRBJ2-7, reads DVKVTQSSRYLVKRTGEKVFLECVQDMDHENMFWYRQDPGLGLRLIYFSYDVKMKEKGDIPEGYSVSREKKERFSLILESASTNQTSMYLCASRGPPRDYEQYFGPGTRLTVT.

The chain uses TRBV25-1 and TRBJ1-1; D gene unclear. This CDR3 contains 13 residues. Germline assignment: CDR1 MGHDK and CDR2 SYGVNS. Trimming cost V 1 base and J 0 bases, with 3 bases left between them. CDR3 sequence reads: CASSEFLNTEAFF. The CDR3 DNA reads as TGTGCCAGCAGTGAATTCTTGAACACTGAAGCTTTCTTT.

The V call is TRBV4-1, the J call TRBJ1-1; D is possibly TRBD1 (5 bases). Trimming took 7 bases from V and 4 from J, leaving 19 bases between them. Germline V gene sequence: CDR1 MGHRA, CDR2 YSYEKL. There are 15 residues in the CDR3. In DNA, the CDR3 is TGCGCCAGCAATTTCCCGGACGGGAGGGGCACTGAAGCTTTCTTT. Protein: CASNFPDGRGTEAFF.